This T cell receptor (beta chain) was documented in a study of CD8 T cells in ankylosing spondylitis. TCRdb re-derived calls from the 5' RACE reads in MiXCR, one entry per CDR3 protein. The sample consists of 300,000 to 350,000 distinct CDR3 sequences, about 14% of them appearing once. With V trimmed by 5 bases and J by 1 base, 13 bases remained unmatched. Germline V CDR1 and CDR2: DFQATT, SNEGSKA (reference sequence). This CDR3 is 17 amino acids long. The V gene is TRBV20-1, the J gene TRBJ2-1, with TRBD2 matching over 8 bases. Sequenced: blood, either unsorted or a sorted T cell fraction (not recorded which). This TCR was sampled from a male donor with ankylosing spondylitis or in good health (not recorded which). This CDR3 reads CSAPGTEVAGSYNEQFF. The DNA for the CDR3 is TGCAGTGCTCCAGGAACGGAGGTAGCGGGGTCCTACAATGAGCAGTTCTTC.